Presented here are 24 T cell receptor beta chains from one specimen sequenced in a study of T cells after yellow fever vaccination. TCRdb ran MiXCR on the 5' RACE reads and lists one entry per CDR3 protein. In the table there are about 42,000 distinct CDR3 sequences, 5.5% to 8% of which are singletons. The source was PBMCs, either bulk or a sorted T-cell subset (CD4+, CD8+, memory, or dextramer-sorted; not recorded which), collected 45 days after the yellow fever booster vaccination. The receptors were gathered from a man aged 30-40 years who received the YFV17D yellow fever vaccine.

The chain combines TRBV7-2 with TRBJ2-1; a possible D gene is TRBD2 (5 bases). Trimming cost V 2 bases and J 4 bases, with 21 bases left between them. CDR1 is SGHTA and CDR2 is FQGNSA in the germline V gene. The CDR3 is 18 amino acids. The CDR3 nucleotides are TGTGCCAGCAGCTTAAGCGGCCGACGAACCGGATCTTACAATGAGCAGTTCTTC. Protein sequence: CASSLSGRRTGSYNEQFF.

The J gene is TRBJ2-5, the V gene TRBV2; 8 nucleotides line up with TRBD1. The CDR3 contains 15 residues. V was pared by 7 bases and J by 4 bases, with 11 bases of the junction left unmatched. CDR1 SNHLY and CDR2 FYNNEI come from the germline V gene. CDR3 nucleotides: TGTGCCAGCAATACAGGGGGATTACAAGGAGAGACCCAGTACTTC. Its protein is CASNTGGLQGETQYF. The full variable domain, rest sourced from reference TRBV2 and TRBJ2-5, is EPEVTQTPSHQVTQMGQEVILRCVPISNHLYFYWYRQILGQKVEFLVSFYNNEISEKSEIFDDQFSVERPDGSNFTLKIRSTKLEDSAMYFCASNTGGLQGETQYFGPGTRLLVL.

This clonotype is a singleton in its sample. This could be a read error, since a much larger clone is one nucleotide away. The conserved phenylalanine or tryptophan normally closing the CDR3 is absent here, so this likely arose from a read error. V gene TRBV6-5 combines with J gene TRBJ2-7, with 12 bases fitting TRBD2. J gave up 6 bases and V 8 bases, and 5 bases lay outside the gene matches. This CDR3 region has 13 residues. From germline, CDR1 is MNHEY and CDR2 SVGAGI. The CDR3 DNA sequence: TGTGCCAGCGTACTAGCGGGAGGAGGCGAGCAGTACTCC. Protein sequence: CASVLAGGGEQYS.

The rearrangement joins TRBV6-2 or TRBV6-3 to TRBJ1-1; the D gene is possibly TRBD1 (5 bases). The CDR3 has 12 residues. The ends were cut back, 5 bases at V and 10 bases at J, with 14 bases in the middle. Germline V gene data show CDR1 as MNHEY and CDR2 as SVGEGT. DNA of the CDR3: TGTGCCAGCAGTAACCCGGGACCGGGAGCTTTCTTT. Translation: CASSNPGPGAFF.

There are many counts of this clonotype. The V gene is TRBV7-7, the J gene TRBJ2-2, with 14 nucleotides matching TRBD2. The CDR3 length is 14 residues. V shed 8 bases and J 6 bases; nucleotides not matched to a gene: 2. CDR1 and CDR2 (germline): SSHAT, FNYEAQ (reference sequence). The DNA of the CDR3 is TGTGCCAGCGGGACTAGCGGGAGTTCCGGGGAGCTGTTTTTT. It specifies CASGTSGSSGELFF.

The rearrangement links TRBV20-1 to TRBJ2-2; D possibly matches TRBD1 or TRBD2 (5 bases each). CDR3 length: 14 amino acids. CDR1 and CDR2 from the germline V gene are DFQATT and SNEGSKA (reference sequence). The V and J ends lost 5 bases and 8 bases respectively, with 18 bases between them. DNA of the CDR3: TGCAGTGCTGACCGGCGTGAGGGGCGGGGGGAGCTGTTTTTT. Protein sequence: CSADRREGRGELFF.

This clonotype was observed a handful of times. The J gene is TRBJ1-5, the V gene TRBV5-1, with a weak D call TRBD1 (5 bases). The CDR3 extends over 16 amino acids. Germline-derived CDR1 and CDR2 are SGHRS and YFSETQ. Trimming pared 4 bases from V and 0 bases from J, leaving 14 bases between. CDR3: CASSPGAGISNQPQHF. The CDR3 nucleotides are TGCGCCAGCAGCCCTGGTGCAGGGATTAGCAATCAGCCCCAGCATTTT.

This clonotype was seen many times. Here the CDR3 DNA reads TGTGCCAGCAGCTTACAGGGGCCGTACACCGGGGAGCTGTTTTTT. It is translated as CASSLQGPYTGELFF. The chain couples TRBV7-3 to TRBJ2-2; D is perhaps TRBD1 (6 bases). V shed 2 bases and J shed 3 bases, with 10 bases lying between them. Germline V gene lookup returns CDR1 SGHTA and CDR2 FQGTGA. This CDR3 is 15 amino acids long.

Many counts were recorded for this clonotype. The rearrangement joins TRBV6-5 to TRBJ1-2; D gene uncertain. Germline CDR1 and CDR2: MNHEY and SVGAGI. This CDR3 is 13 amino acids long. V lost 0 bases and J 8 bases, leaving 10 bases between the germline ends. This chain's CDR3 is CASSYSNIEGYTF. The DNA for the CDR3 is TGTGCCAGCAGTTACTCGAACATAGAGGGCTACACCTTC.

This clonotype was seen ten or more times. The chain couples TRBV7-9 to TRBJ2-5; weak D call: TRBD2 (5 bases). V lost 0 bases, J lost 2 bases, and 7 bases lay in between. The CDR3 runs 14 residues. Germline V gene lookup returns CDR1 SEHNR and CDR2 FQNEAQ (reference sequence). The CDR3 spells CASSLAGVQETQYF. The CDR3 DNA is TGTGCCAGCAGCTTAGCGGGAGTTCAAGAGACCCAGTACTTC.

This clonotype was observed at least ten times. The V and J genes are TRBV10-2 and TRBJ2-1; 9 nucleotides match TRBD2. Germline V gene sequence: CDR1 WSHSY, CDR2 SAAADI. The CDR3 extends over 15 amino acids. V was clipped by 9 bases and J by 9 bases; unmatched bases: 15. The CDR3 sequence: CASTEIAGEIVEQFF. The CDR3 nucleotides are TGCGCCAGTACAGAAATAGCGGGAGAGATTGTTGAGCAGTTCTTC.

This clonotype was counted at least ten times. The J gene is TRBJ2-2, the V gene TRBV12-5; D remains unclear. CDR1 is LGHNT and CDR2 is FRNRAP in the germline V gene. The length of the CDR3 is 12 residues. Trimming pared 1 base from V and 6 bases from J, leaving 3 bases between. The CDR3 protein is CASGLEAGELFF. CDR3 sequence (DNA): TGTGCTAGTGGTTTGGAGGCCGGGGAGCTGTTTTTT.

This clonotype has just a few counts. CDR3 residues: CASSLETLANTGELFF. DNA of the CDR3: TGTGCCAGCAGTTTAGAAACGTTAGCGAACACCGGGGAGCTGTTTTTT. The chain employs TRBV12-3 or TRBV12-4 and TRBJ2-2; D unclear. V dropped 1 base and J dropped 0 bases, with 9 bases sitting between them. This CDR3 contains 16 residues.

This clonotype was found a few times. The chain recombines TRBV7-2 with TRBJ2-6; D possibly corresponds to TRBD1 (6 bases). V dropped 5 bases and J dropped 4 bases, with 12 bases sitting between them. CDR3 size: 15 residues. The germline CDR1 and CDR2 sequences are SGHTA and FQGNSA. CDR3 protein: CASSPGVQGANVLTF. DNA for the CDR3: TGTGCCAGCAGCCCAGGGGTCCAAGGGGCCAACGTCCTGACTTTC.

Turning to this clonotype: This could be a read error, since a much larger clone is one nucleotide away. The V gene is TRBV28, the J gene TRBJ2-7; D not resolved. V dropped 3 bases and J dropped 1 base, with 10 bases sitting between them. The CDR3 runs 14 residues. Per germline, CDR1 MDHEN and CDR2 SYDVKM. The DNA for the CDR3 is TGTGCCAGCAGTTTCGAAACTGTATCCTACGAGCAGTACTTC. Its translation is CASSFETVSYEQYF.

In this sample, this clonotype turned up many times. The chain uses TRBV3-1 and TRBJ2-7, with unresolved D. The germline V gene has CDR1 LGHDT and CDR2 YNNKEL (reference sequence). This CDR3 is 15 amino acids long. The V gene lost 0 bases and the J gene lost 3 bases, with 12 bases spanning the gap. The CDR3 reads CASSQDLGHIYEQYF. CDR3 DNA sequence: TGTGCCAGCAGCCAAGATCTAGGGCACATCTACGAGCAGTACTTC.

This clonotype was seen more than once but under ten times. The chain uses TRBV6-6 and TRBJ2-7, with D unresolved. The V end was cut by 8 bases, the J end by 5 bases, with 13 bases between. The CDR3 runs 12 residues. From germline, CDR1 is MNHNY and CDR2 SVGAGI (reference sequence). This chain's CDR3 is CASALSPDEQYF. CDR3 in DNA: TGTGCCAGCGCCCTTTCCCCCGACGAGCAGTACTTC.

The table lists this clonotype with a few counts. The rearrangement links TRBV29-1 to TRBJ2-1; the match to TRBD2 covers 9 bases. There are 16 residues in the CDR3. Trimming took 4 bases from V and 8 from J; bases not matched to a gene: 15. CDR1 is SQVTM, CDR2 ANQGSEA, per germline. The CDR3 coding sequence is TGCAGCGTTGGGTGGATAGCGGGAGTTGGTTCGCATGAGCAGTTCTTC. The encoded protein is CSVGWIAGVGSHEQFF.

This clonotype was recorded a few times. J is TRBJ1-6 and V is TRBV7-8; 10 positions match TRBD1. V trimming: 5 bases; J trimming: 4 bases; junction bases outside the gene matches: 8. CDR1 is SGHVS and CDR2 is FQNEAQ in the germline V gene. The CDR3 has 17 residues. The CDR3 bases are TGTGCCAGCAGCAATAGTAGGGACAGGGGATATAATTCACCCCTCCACTTT. Encoded protein: CASSNSRDRGYNSPLHF. The full variable domain, in which reference TRBV7-8 and TRBJ1-6 provide the parts outside the CDR3, is GAGVSQSPRYKVAKRGQDVALRCDPISGHVSLFWYQQALGQGPEFLTYFQNEAQLDKSGLPSDRFFAERPEGSVSTLKIQRTQQEDSAVYLCASSNSRDRGYNSPLHFGNGTRLTVT.

This clonotype came up many times. In DNA form, the CDR3 reads TGTGCCAGCAGCCAAGATCAGACAGTTCCTGGCTACACCTTC. Its protein is CASSQDQTVPGYTF. V usage is TRBV3-1 and J usage is TRBJ1-2, with D possibly TRBD1 on 5 matching bases. Trimming left V 0 bases short and J 7 bases short, with 12 bases between. CDR1 is LGHDT, CDR2 YNNKEL, per germline (reference sequence). The CDR3 loop spans 14 amino acids.

This clonotype turned up a few times. This chain joins TRBV21-1 and TRBJ2-6; the table calls TRBD1, which could not be checked here. TRBV21-1 counts as a pseudogene. This CDR3 has 19 amino acids. The CDR3 DNA reads as TGTGCCAGCAGCAAAGCGGGCGCGGACACGGGCTCTGGGGCCAACGTCCTGACTTTC. Its translation is CASSKAGADTGSGANVLTF.

This clonotype has more than one count but fewer than ten. The junction and the germline gene differ at one end; a read error may be behind it. The chain joins TRBV28 to TRBJ2-7; 9 bases match TRBD1. This CDR3 contains 15 residues. Per germline, CDR1 MDHEN and CDR2 SYDVKM. The DNA of the CDR3 is TGTGCCAACAGTTTTTTCGGGACAGGGTCACAAGAGCAGTACTTC. It translates to CANSFFGTGSQEQYF.

V is TRBV6-2 or TRBV6-3 and J is TRBJ1-5; 7 bases are a match to TRBD1. The CDR3 spans 15 residues. V gave up 6 bases and J gave up 0 bases; unmatched junction bases: 5. Germline CDR1 is MNHEY and CDR2 is SVGEGT. CDR3 bases: TGTGCCAGCAGCCCGGGACAGTCTAGCAATCAGCCCCAGCATTTT. Translating it yields CASSPGQSSNQPQHF.

The chain combines TRBV20-1 with TRBJ1-4; maybe TRBD1 (6 bases). Per the germline V gene, CDR1 is DFQATT and CDR2 is SNEGSKA (reference sequence). This CDR3 region has 13 residues. Trimming shortened V by 2 bases and J by 8 bases, and 12 bases separated the two germline ends. The CDR3 sequence is CSARKGQGEKLFF. The CDR3, as DNA: TGCAGTGCTAGAAAGGGGCAGGGGGAAAAACTGTTTTTT.